These T cell receptor beta chains were read from a single sample in a study of beta chain features in type 1 diabetes. Only in-frame clones appear in the TCRdb table, and some are missing; sequencing was by immunoSEQ multiplex PCR. The profile shows just over 600,000 clones, roughly 16% of them singletons. Sequencing was carried out using naive CD4+ T cells from blood. These receptor sequences come from a man aged 18 to 35 in good health. The CDR3 runs from the conserved cysteine through the conserved F or W. Rows give clone size only sometimes, using once, few, many, or a class for an expanded clone.

TRBV6-5	TRBJ2-7	-	CASSYDYRGGNYEQYF
TRBV28	TRBJ2-7	few	CASSKTGLRARDEQYF
TRBV9	TRBJ2-3	-	CASSVRQEPGGTDTQYF
TRBV7-2	TRBJ2-5	-	CASGQQETQYF
TRBV6-6	TRBJ2-5	-	CASSYPPGQGEETQYF
TRBV28	-	few	CASSPPSGNAYEQYF
TRBV21-1	TRBJ1-5	few	CASSKAEGHQPQHF
TRBV18	TRBJ1-2	-	CASSPSSGYYGYTF
TRBV5-6	TRBJ2-2	-	CASRTFLAETGELFF
TRBV9	TRBJ1-2	few	CASSVEDGTRSGYTF
TRBV25-1	TRBJ2-1	few	CASSGGGGEQFF
TRBV28	TRBJ2-7	few	CASSPQGLGSYEQYF
TRBV27	TRBJ2-1	-	CASSSLAGGPYEQFF
TRBV18	TRBJ2-7	-	CASSPPGQSYEQYF
TRBV30	TRBJ1-2	-	CACLPGQLTNYGYTF
TRBV6-6	TRBJ2-3	few	CASSRGTSPADTQYF
TRBV6-1	TRBJ1-5	-	CASSGSGNQPQHF
TRBV9	TRBJ2-1	-	CASSVTSGGQISEQFF